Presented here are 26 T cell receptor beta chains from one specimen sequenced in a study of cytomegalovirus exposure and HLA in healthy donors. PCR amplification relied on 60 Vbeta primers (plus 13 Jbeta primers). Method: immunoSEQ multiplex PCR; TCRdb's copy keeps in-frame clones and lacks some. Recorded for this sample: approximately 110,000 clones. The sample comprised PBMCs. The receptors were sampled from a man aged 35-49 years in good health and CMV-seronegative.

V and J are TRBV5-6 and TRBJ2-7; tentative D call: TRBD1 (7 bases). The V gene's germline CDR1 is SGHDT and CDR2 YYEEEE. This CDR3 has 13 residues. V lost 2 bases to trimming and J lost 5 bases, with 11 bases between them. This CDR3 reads CASSFDREDEQYF. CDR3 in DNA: TGTGCCAGCAGCTTCGACAGGGAGGACGAGCAGTACTTC.

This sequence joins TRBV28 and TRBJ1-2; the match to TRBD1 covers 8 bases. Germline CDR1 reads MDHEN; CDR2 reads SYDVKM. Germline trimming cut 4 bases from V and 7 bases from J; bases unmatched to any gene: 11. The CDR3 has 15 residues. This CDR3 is CASSSVQGASGGYTF. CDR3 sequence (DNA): TGTGCCAGCAGTTCGGTTCAGGGGGCTTCAGGTGGCTACACCTTC.

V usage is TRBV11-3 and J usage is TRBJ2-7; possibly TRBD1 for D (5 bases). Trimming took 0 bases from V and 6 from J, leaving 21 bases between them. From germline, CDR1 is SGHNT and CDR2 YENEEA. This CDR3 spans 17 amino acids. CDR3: CASSLDTPPGSNCEQYF. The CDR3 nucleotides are TGTGCCAGCAGCTTAGATACCCCCCCAGGGTCAAACTGCGAGCAGTACTTC.

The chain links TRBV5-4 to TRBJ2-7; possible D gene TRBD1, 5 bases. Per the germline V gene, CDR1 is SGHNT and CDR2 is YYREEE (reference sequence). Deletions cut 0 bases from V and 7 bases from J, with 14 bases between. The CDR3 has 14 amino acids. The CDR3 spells CASSLGRQSGEQYF. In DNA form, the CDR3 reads TGTGCCAGCAGCTTGGGGAGACAGTCTGGAGAGCAGTACTTC.

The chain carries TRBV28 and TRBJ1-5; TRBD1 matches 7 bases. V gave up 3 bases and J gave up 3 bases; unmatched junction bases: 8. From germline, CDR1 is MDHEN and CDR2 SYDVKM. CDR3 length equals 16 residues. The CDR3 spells CASSFLHRGDNQPQHF. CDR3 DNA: TGTGCCAGCAGTTTCCTGCACAGGGGTGACAATCAGCCCCAGCATTTT. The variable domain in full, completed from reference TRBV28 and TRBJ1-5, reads DVKVTQSSRYLVKRTGEKVFLECVQDMDHENMFWYRQDPGLGLRLIYFSYDVKMKEKGDIPEGYSVSREKKERFSLILESASTNQTSMYLCASSFLHRGDNQPQHFGDGTRLSIL.

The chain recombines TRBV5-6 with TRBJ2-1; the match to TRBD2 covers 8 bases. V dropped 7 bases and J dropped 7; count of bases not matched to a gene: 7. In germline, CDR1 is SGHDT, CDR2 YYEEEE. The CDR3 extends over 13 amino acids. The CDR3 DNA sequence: TGTGCCAGCTGGGGCGGGGGGTTAAATGAGCAGTTCTTC. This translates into CASWGGGLNEQFF. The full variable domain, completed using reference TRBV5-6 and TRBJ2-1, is DAGVTQSPTHLIKTRGQQVTLRCSPKSGHDTVSWYQQALGQGPQFIFQYYEEEERQRGNFPDRFSGHQFPNYSSELNVNALLLGDSALYLCASWGGGLNEQFFGPGTRLTVL.

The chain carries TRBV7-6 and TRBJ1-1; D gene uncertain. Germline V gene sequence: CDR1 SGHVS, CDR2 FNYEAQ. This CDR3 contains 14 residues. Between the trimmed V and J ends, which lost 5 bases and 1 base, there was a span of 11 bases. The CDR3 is CASSREEGNTEAFF. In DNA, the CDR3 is TGTGCCAGCAGCCGTGAGGAGGGGAACACTGAAGCTTTCTTT.

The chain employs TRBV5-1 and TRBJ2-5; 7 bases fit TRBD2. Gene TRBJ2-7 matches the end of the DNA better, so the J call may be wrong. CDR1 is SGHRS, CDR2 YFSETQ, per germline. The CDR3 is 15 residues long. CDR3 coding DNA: TGCGCCAGCAGCTTGACCGCGGGAGCCTCCTACGAGCAGTACTTC. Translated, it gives CASSLTAGASYEQYF.

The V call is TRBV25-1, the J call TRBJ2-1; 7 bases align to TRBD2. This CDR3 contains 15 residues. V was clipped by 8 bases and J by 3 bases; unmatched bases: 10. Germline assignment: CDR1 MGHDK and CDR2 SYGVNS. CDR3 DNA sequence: TGTGCCAGCGGGGGGGAGGCGGGCATCTACAATGAGCAGTTCTTC. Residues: CASGGEAGIYNEQFF.

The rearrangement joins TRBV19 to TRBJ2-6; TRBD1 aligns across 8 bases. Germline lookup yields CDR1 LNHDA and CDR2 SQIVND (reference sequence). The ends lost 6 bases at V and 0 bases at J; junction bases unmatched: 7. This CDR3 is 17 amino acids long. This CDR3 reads CASSRDRTLSGANVLTF. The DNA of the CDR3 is TGTGCCAGTAGCCGGGACAGGACCCTCTCTGGGGCCAACGTCCTGACTTTC. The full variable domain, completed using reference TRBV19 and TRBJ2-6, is DGGITQSPKYLFRKEGQNVTLSCEQNLNHDAMYWYRQDPGQGLRLIYYSQIVNDFQKGDIAEGYSVSREKKESFPLTVTSAQKNPTAFYLCASSRDRTLSGANVLTFGAGSRLTVL.

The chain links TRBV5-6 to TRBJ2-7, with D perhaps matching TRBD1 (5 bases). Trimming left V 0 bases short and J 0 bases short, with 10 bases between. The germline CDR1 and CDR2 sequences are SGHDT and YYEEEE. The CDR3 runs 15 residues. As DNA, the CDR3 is TGTGCCAGCAGCTTGGTATATCAGGGCTCCTACGAGCAGTACTTC. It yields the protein CASSLVYQGSYEQYF. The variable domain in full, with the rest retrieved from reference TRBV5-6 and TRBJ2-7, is DAGVTQSPTHLIKTRGQQVTLRCSPKSGHDTVSWYQQALGQGPQFIFQYYEEEERQRGNFPDRFSGHQFPNYSSELNVNALLLGDSALYLCASSLVYQGSYEQYFGPGTRLTVT.

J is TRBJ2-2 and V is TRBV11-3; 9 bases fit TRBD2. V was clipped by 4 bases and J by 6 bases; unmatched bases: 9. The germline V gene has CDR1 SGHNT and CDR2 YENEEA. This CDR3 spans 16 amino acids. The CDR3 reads CASSSLGGRAAGELFF. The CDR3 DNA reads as TGTGCCAGCAGCTCTCTCGGCGGGAGGGCCGCCGGGGAGCTGTTTTTT.

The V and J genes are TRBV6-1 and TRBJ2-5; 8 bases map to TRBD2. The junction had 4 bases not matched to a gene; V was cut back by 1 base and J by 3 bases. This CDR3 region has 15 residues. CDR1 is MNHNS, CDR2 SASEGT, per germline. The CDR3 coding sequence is TGTGCCAGCAGTGAAGAGTTCGGGGGGGAAGAGACCCAGTACTTC. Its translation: CASSEEFGGEETQYF.

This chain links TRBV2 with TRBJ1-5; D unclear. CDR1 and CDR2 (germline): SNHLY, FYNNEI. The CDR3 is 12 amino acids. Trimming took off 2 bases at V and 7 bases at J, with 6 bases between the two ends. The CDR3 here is CASSESVQPQHF. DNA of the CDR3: TGTGCCAGCAGTGAATCGGTGCAGCCCCAGCATTTT. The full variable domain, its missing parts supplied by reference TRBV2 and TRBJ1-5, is EPEVTQTPSHQVTQMGQEVILRCVPISNHLYFYWYRQILGQKVEFLVSFYNNEISEKSEIFDDQFSVERPDGSNFTLKIRSTKLEDSAMYFCASSESVQPQHFGDGTRLSIL.

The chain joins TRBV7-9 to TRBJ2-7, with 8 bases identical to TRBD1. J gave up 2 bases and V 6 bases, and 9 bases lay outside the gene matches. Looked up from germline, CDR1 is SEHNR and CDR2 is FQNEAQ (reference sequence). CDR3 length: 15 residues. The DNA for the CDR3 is TGTGCCAGCAGACGAATAGACAGGGGTGCCTACGAGCAGTACTTC. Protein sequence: CASRRIDRGAYEQYF.

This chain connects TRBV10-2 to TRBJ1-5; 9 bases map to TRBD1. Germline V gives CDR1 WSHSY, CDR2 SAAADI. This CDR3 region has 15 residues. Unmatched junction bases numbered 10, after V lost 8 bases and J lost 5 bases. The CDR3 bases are TGCGCCAGCCAAAAACAGGGGGCGTATTATCAGCCCCAGCATTTT. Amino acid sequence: CASQKQGAYYQPQHF.

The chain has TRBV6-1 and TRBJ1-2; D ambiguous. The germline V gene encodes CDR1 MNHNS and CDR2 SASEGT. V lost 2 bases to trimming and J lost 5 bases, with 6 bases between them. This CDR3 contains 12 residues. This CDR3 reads CASSEHEYGYTF. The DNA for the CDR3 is TGTGCCAGCAGTGAACACGAGTATGGCTACACCTTC.

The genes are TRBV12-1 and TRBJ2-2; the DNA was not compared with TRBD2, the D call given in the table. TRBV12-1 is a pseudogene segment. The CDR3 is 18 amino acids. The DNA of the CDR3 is TGTGCCAGCAGCTTCCGGCTAGCGGGAACGCCGGGGGGCGGGGAGCTGTTTTTT. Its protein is CASSFRLAGTPGGGELFF.

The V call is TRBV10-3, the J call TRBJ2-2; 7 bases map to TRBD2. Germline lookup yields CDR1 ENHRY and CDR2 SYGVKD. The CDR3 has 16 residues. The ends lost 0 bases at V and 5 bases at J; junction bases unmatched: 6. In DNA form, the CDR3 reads TGTGCCATCAGTGAGTCGACCGGGGGAGGGACCGGGGAGCTGTTTTTT. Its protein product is CAISESTGGGTGELFF.

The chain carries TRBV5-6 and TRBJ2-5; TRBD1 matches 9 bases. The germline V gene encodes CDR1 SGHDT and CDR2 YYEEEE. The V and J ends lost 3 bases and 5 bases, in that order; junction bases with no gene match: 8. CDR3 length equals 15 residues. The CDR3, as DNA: TGTGCCAGCAGCTATCCGACAGGGGGGAGGGAGACCCAGTACTTC. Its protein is CASSYPTGGRETQYF. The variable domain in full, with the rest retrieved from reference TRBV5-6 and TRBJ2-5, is DAGVTQSPTHLIKTRGQQVTLRCSPKSGHDTVSWYQQALGQGPQFIFQYYEEEERQRGNFPDRFSGHQFPNYSSELNVNALLLGDSALYLCASSYPTGGRETQYFGPGTRLLVL.

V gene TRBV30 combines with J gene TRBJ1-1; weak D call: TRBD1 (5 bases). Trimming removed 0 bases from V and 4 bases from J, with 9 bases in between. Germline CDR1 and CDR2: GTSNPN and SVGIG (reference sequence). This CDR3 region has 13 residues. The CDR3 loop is CAWSVSGGTEAFF. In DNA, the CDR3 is TGTGCCTGGAGTGTATCGGGGGGCACTGAAGCTTTCTTT.

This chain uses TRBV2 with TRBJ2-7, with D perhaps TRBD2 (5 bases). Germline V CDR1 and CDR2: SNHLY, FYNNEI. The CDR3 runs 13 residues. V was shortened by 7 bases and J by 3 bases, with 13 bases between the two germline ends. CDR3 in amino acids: CASTPTEVYEQYF. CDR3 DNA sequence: TGTGCCAGCACCCCGACGGAGGTCTACGAGCAGTACTTC.

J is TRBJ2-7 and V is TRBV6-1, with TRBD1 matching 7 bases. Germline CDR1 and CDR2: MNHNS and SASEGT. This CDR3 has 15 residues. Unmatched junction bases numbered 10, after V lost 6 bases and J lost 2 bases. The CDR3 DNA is TGTGCCAGCAGAGGGGGCGGCGGATTCACCTACGAGCAGTACTTC. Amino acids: CASRGGGGFTYEQYF.

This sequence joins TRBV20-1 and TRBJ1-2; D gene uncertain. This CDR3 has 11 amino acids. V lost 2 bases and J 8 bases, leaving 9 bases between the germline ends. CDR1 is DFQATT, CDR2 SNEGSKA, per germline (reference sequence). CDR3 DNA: TGCAGTGCTAGATATAGCATGGGCTACACCTTC. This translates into CSARYSMGYTF.

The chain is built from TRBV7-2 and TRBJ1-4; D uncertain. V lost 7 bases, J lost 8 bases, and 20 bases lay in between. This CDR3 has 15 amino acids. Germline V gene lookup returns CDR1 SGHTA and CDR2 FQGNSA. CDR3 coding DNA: TGTGCCAGCACCAAACGGACCGGGGAGATGGAAAAACTGTTTTTT. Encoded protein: CASTKRTGEMEKLFF.

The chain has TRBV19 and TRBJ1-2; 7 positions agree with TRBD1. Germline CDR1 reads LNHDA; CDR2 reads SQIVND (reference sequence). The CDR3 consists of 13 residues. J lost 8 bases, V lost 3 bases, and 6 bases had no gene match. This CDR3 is CASSINRQGGYTF. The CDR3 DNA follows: TGTGCCAGTAGTATCAATCGACAGGGCGGCTACACCTTC.